Below, 6 T cell receptor beta chains from the same sample are listed, as sequenced in a study of blood T cell repertoires in COVID-19 (dated by TCRdb to the early 2020s). Library preparation employed the immunoSEQ multiplex PCR assay. In its TCRdb copy, this immuneACCESS table keeps in-frame sequences only and misses some clones. Where compared with another copy, unresolved V genes explain less than half of these, and the others have no known cause. Within this sample are 100,000 to 130,000 clones, with about 80% of them counted one time only. Together, the top ten hold approximately 4.1% of the sample. Sequencing used peripheral blood. The receptors derive from a woman in her seventies with acute or convalescent COVID-19.

The J gene is TRBJ2-5, the V gene TRBV10-1; D is unresolved. The V end lost 6 bases, the J end lost 7 bases, and 9 bases lay between the germline ends. The CDR3 totals 11 residues. CDR1 and CDR2 from the germline V gene are WNHNN and SYGVQD (reference sequence). In nucleotides, the CDR3 is TGCGCCAGCAGCGCCGGCGGGACCCAGTACTTC. Translation gives CASSAGGTQYF.

The chain has TRBV19 and TRBJ2-2, with a possible D match to TRBD1 (6 bases). Between the trimmed V and J ends, which lost 6 bases and 0 bases, there was a span of 11 bases. Germline assignment: CDR1 LNHDA and CDR2 SQIVND (reference sequence). The CDR3 runs 15 residues. The CDR3 protein is CASSTDRTNTGELFF. In nucleotides, the CDR3 is TGTGCCAGTAGCACGGACAGAACGAACACCGGGGAGCTGTTTTTT.

V usage is TRBV7-3 and J usage is TRBJ2-5; 8 bases are a match to TRBD2. The J segment lost 5 bases and the V segment lost 5 bases, leaving 10 bases of the junction unmatched. CDR3 size: 15 residues. The germline CDR1 and CDR2 sequences are SGHTA and FQGTGA. In DNA, the CDR3 is TGTGCCAGCAGCGGCAATAGCGGGATAGGGGAGACCCAGTACTTC. This codes for CASSGNSGIGETQYF.

V is TRBV3-1 (or the pseudogene TRBV3-2) and J is TRBJ2-5; TRBD1 matches 8 bases. CDR1 LGHDT and CDR2 YNNKEL come from the germline V gene (reference sequence). The length of the CDR3 is 14 residues. V lost 8 bases and J lost 2; bases outside the gene matches: 7. CDR3 loop: CASRLGTGQETQYF. CDR3 bases: TGTGCCAGCCGACTTGGGACAGGACAAGAGACCCAGTACTTC.

The chain employs TRBV2 and TRBJ1-5; perhaps TRBD1 as D (6 bases). The CDR3 sequence is 14 residues long. The V end lost 7 bases, the J end lost 5 bases, and 15 bases lay between the germline ends. Per germline, CDR1 SNHLY and CDR2 FYNNEI. CDR3 sequence reads: CASTDQGNHQPQHF. The DNA of the CDR3 is TGTGCCAGCACCGACCAGGGGAATCATCAGCCCCAGCATTTT.

The gene calls are TRBV7-9 and TRBJ1-3; 7 bases are a match to TRBD1. This CDR3 spans 15 amino acids. With V trimmed by 5 bases and J by 0 bases, 4 bases remained unmatched. Germline V gene data show CDR1 as SEHNR and CDR2 as FQNEAQ (reference sequence). Here the CDR3 DNA reads TGTGCCAGCAGCCAAGGGACAGCCTCTGGAAACACCATATATTTT. This codes for CASSQGTASGNTIYF.